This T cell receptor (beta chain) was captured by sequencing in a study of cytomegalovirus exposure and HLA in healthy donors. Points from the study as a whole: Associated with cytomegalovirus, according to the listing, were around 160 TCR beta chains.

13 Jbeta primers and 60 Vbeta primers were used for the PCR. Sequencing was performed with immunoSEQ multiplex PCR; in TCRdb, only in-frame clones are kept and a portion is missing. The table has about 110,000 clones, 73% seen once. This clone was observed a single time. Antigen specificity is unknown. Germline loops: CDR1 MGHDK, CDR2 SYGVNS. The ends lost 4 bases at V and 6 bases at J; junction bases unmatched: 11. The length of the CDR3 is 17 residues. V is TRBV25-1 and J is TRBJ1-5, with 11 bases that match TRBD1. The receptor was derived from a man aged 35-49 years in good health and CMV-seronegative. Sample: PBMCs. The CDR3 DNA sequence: TGTGCCAGCAGTGGGGTCAAGGACAGGGGGCTGACTCAGCCCCAGCATTTT. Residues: CASSGVKDRGLTQPQHF.